The 5 T cell receptor delta chains below come from one sample, sequenced in a study of gamma-delta chains in newborns, infants, children. TCRdb fed the reads into CATT to redo clone calling. The sample yields roughly 5,000 delta-chain clones, about 4% seen once. The source material was blood. These TCRs come from a child who was a newborn, infant or young child, either healthy, febrile or measles-vaccinated (not recorded which).

With respect to this clone: The protein TCRdb gives is from a much larger clone and does not agree with this DNA's translation at residue 10, likely a read error; the protein shown here comes from the DNA. This chain uses TRDV1 with TRDJ1; weak D call: TRDD2 (6 bases). The V gene lost 4 bases and the J gene lost 5 bases, with 26 bases spanning the gap. CDR3 size: 18 residues. Germline CDR1 is TSWWSYY and CDR2 is QGS. CDR3 sequence: CALGVLRPSHGMVDKLIF. Here the CDR3 DNA reads TGTGCTCTTGGGGTCCTAAGGCCTTCCCACGGAATGGTGGATAAACTCATCTTT.

This clone turned up a few times. This may stem from a read error, because a much larger clone lies one nucleotide away. Within the sample, other DNA sequences also encode this same CDR3. CDR3 sequence reads: CACAIGGIRGTDKLIF. CDR3 DNA: TGTGCCTGTGCCATTGGGGGGATAAGAGGAACCGATAAGCTCATCTTT. The chain uses TRDV2 and TRDJ1; 8 nucleotides line up with TRDD3. The CDR3 extends over 16 amino acids. Per germline, CDR1 GEAIGNYY and CDR2 EKD.

This clone was seen more than once but under ten times. The TCRdb protein, from a much larger clone, departs from this DNA's translation at residue 4, likely by read error; the protein shown derives from the DNA. V gene TRDV2 combines with J gene TRDJ1; 9 bases align to TRDD3. Germline values: CDR1 GEAIGNYY, CDR2 EKD. The CDR3 has 15 residues. Here the CDR3 DNA reads TGTGCCTGTGGCACCGGGGATACGTACACCGATAAACTCATCTTT. Translated: CACGTGDTYTDKLIF.

By sample fraction, this clone is large. The same CDR3 is also encoded by other DNA sequences in this sample. The V and J genes are TRDV1 and TRDJ1, with 9 bases matching TRDD3. Germline V gene lookup returns CDR1 TSWWSYY and CDR2 QGS. CDR3 size: 20 residues. Germline trimming cut 4 bases from V and 0 bases from J; bases unmatched to any gene: 18. Here the CDR3 DNA reads TGTGCTCTTGGGGGACCAGGGGCTACGGCGGCTGGGGGATACACCGATAAACTCATCTTT. Its translation is CALGGPGATAAGGYTDKLIF.

Comments on this clone: Translating this DNA gives a protein that differs at residue 11 from the TCRdb one, which belongs to a much larger clone; a read error is likely, and the protein shown is this translation. The chain uses TRDV3 and TRDJ1; possibly TRDD3 for D (9 bases). Trimming removed 4 bases from V and 3 bases from J, with 27 bases in between. The CDR3 sequence is 17 residues long. CDR1 and CDR2 from the germline V gene are TVYSNPD and GDNSRS (reference sequence). The CDR3, as DNA: TGTGCCTCCAACTTCCTACTGGGGGACCAATGGCCCGATAAACTCATCTTT. It yields the protein CASNFLLGDQWPDKLIF.